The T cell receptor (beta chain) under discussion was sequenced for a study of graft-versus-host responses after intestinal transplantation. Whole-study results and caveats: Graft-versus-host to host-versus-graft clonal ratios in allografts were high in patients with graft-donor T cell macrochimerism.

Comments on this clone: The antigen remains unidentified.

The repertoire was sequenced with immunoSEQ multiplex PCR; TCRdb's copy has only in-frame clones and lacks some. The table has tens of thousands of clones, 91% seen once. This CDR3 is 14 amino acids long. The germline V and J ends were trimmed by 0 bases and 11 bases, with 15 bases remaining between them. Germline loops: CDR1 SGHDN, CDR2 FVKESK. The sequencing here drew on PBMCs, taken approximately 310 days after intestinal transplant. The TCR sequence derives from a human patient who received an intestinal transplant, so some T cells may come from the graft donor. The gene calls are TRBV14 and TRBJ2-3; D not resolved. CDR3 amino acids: CASSQDVVPQGQYF. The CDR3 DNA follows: TGTGCCAGCAGCCAAGACGTTGTACCTCAAGGGCAGTATTTT.